This T cell receptor beta chain is from a study of T cells in tumors after PD-1 blockade. The wider study: Patients had no prior checkpoint blockade, systemic immunosuppressants, or anti-cancer therapy within 4 weeks. Each patient got pembrolizumab 200 mg every 3 weeks or cemiplimab 350 mg every 2 weeks. Peripheral blood samples averaged 36,536 unique clonotypes and about 120,000 templates.

The repertoire was sequenced with immunoSEQ multiplex PCR; TCRdb's copy has only in-frame clones and lacks some. The data hold approximately 59,000 clones, with around 80% observed a single time. V was cut by 4 bases and J by 6 bases, with 19 bases left in between. Germline CDR1 SGHKS, CDR2 YYEKEE (reference sequence). This CDR3 has 16 residues. The clonotype originates from a human donor with basal cell carcinoma. This chain joins TRBV5-5 and TRBJ2-2; D call uncertain. The starting material was PBMCs, obtained before anti-PD-1 treatment. CDR3 protein: CASSVDLSSRAGELFF. For the CDR3, the DNA is TGTGCCAGCAGCGTTGACCTGAGTTCAAGGGCCGGGGAGCTGTTTTTT.